This is a list of T cell receptor beta chains from one sample in a study of PD-1 blockade in mismatch repair-deficient tumors. TCRdb keeps only in-frame clones here, not all; method: immunoSEQ multiplex PCR. The table has 30,000 to 45,000 clones, around 80% seen once. The sample in question was PBMCs, obtained roughly nine months after starting pembrolizumab. The receptors were gathered from an adult with mismatch repair-deficient cancer. CDR3s include the opening cysteine and the closing phenylalanine or tryptophan. A D gene is named only where the DNA matches it firmly. Size is omitted from some rows. Given values are once, few, many or a class for expanded clones.

j_call d_call v_call clone_size cdr3_nt cdr3_aa
TRBJ2-7 TRBD1 TRBV5-5 . TGTGCCAGCAGCGCCGGGACAGGGATCTCCTACGAGCAGTACTTC CASSAGTGISYEQYF
TRBJ2-7 TRBD1 TRBV5-4 . TGTGCCAGCAGCTCCGGACAGGGGGCAAACGAGCAGTACTTC CASSSGQGANEQYF
TRBJ2-3 . TRBV27 . TGTGCCAGCAGCCAATCCCCAGATACGCAGTATTTT CASSQSPDTQYF
TRBJ2-7 TRBD1 TRBV29-1 . TGCAGCGTTGACGACAGGGGGAGTCCCTACGAGCAGTACTTC CSVDDRGSPYEQYF
TRBJ2-1 TRBD2 TRBV9 few TGTGCCAGCAGCGTAGGACTAGCGGGAGGCTGGTACAATGAGCAGTTCTTC CASSVGLAGGWYNEQFF
TRBJ2-3 TRBD1 TRBV2 . TGTGCCAGCACCAGACAGGGGGCAACAGATACGCAGTATTTT CASTRQGATDTQYF
TRBJ2-7 TRBD2 TRBV7-8 . TGTGCCAGCAGCTTAGGGGCTAGCGGGAGTAGTTACGAGCAGTACTTC CASSLGASGSSYEQYF
TRBJ1-2 . TRBV6-1 . TGTGCCAGCAGTGACAGACTCTATGGCTACACCTTC CASSDRLYGYTF
TRBJ2-7 TRBD2 TRBV10-3 few TGTGCCATCAGTAGATCCGGGGGGGCTGTCTACGAGCAGTACTTC CAISRSGGAVYEQYF
TRBJ1-2 . TRBV5-1 . TGCGCCAGCAGCACCGACAAGTATGGCTACACCTTC CASSTDKYGYTF
TRBJ1-1 . TRBV7-6 . TGTGCCAGCAGCCCCCCTGATAGGGGGGCTTTCTTT CASSPPDRGAFF
TRBJ1-2 . TRBV5-1 . TGCGCCAGCAGCTTGACTTCGGGGAACCGCTATGGCTACACCTTC CASSLTSGNRYGYTF
TRBJ2-3 . TRBV29-1 . TGCAGCGGGGGAGAATCGGTCACGCAGTATTTT CSGGESVTQYF
TRBJ2-5 TRBD2 TRBV7-9 . TGTGCCAGCAGCCAAAAGACTAGCGGGGATCTCCAAGAGACCCAGTACTTC CASSQKTSGDLQETQYF
TRBJ2-1 TRBD2 TRBV9 . TGTGCCAGCAGCGTAGGTAGCGGGAGGGCCAATGAGCAGTTCTTC CASSVGSGRANEQFF
TRBJ2-3 . TRBV5-1 . TGCGCCAGCAGCTTGGATTCAGGGGGGAACACAGATACGCAGTATTTT CASSLDSGGNTDTQYF
TRBJ1-1 TRBD1 TRBV27 . TGTGCCAGCAGATGGACAGGCGGGAACACTGAAGCTTTCTTT CASRWTGGNTEAFF
TRBJ2-2 TRBD1 TRBV18 . TGTGCCAGCTCAAACGACAGGGTGCAAGGGGAGCTGTTTTTT CASSNDRVQGELFF
TRBJ2-5 . TRBV28 few TGTGCCAGCAGTTCGCAAGAGACCCAGTACTTC CASSSQETQYF
TRBJ2-7 TRBD2 TRBV5-1 . TGCGCCAGCAGCCGCGGGACTAGCGTAACCTACGAGCAGTACTTC CASSRGTSVTYEQYF
TRBJ2-2 TRBD1 TRBV9 . TGTGCCAGCAGCGTAGGGGGACAGGTGAACACCGGGGAGCTGTTTTTT CASSVGGQVNTGELFF
TRBJ1-1 . TRBV28 . TGTGCCACCAGCTTGAACACTGAAGCTTTCTTT CATSLNTEAFF
TRBJ2-2 TRBD2 TRBV9 . TGTGCCAGCAGCGTAACGGGACAAGCGGGAGGGGGGACCGGGGAGCTGTTTTTT CASSVTGQAGGGTGELFF
TRBJ1-3 . TRBV5-6 . TGTGCCAGCAGCTTGTTCGCTCTCCAGGGAAACACCATATATTTT CASSLFALQGNTIYF
TRBJ1-4 . TRBV19 . TGTGCCAGTAGGCCCTTAGACGGAATGAGCGGAAAACTGTTTTTT CASRPLDGMSGKLFF
TRBJ2-7 . TRBV7-2 few TGTGCCAGCAGCTTTGGGAGTATGACCGGGGGCGAGCAGTACTTC CASSFGSMTGGEQYF
TRBJ2-1 TRBD1 TRBV7-2 . TGTGCCAGCAGCTTCATGTTGGGACAGGGTCTAAATGAGCAGTTCTTC CASSFMLGQGLNEQFF
TRBJ2-3 . TRBV12-5 . TGTGCTAGTGGTTTGCAGGGCACAGATACGCAGTATTTT CASGLQGTDTQYF
TRBJ1-2 . TRBV6-1 . TGTGCCAGCAGTGAGTTAGCTAACTATGGCTACACCTTC CASSELANYGYTF
TRBJ2-5 . TRBV30 . TGTGCCTGGAGTAAGGCGGCCCGGGGTGCCCAGTACTTC CAWSKAARGAQYF
TRBJ2-7 TRBD2 TRBV5-4 few TGTGCCAGCAGCTCCGCCGGGACTAGCGGGAGAGGGCAGTACTTC CASSSAGTSGRGQYF
TRBJ2-6 . TRBV7-9 . TGTGCCAGCGGAATCGGGAGCTCTGGGGCCAACGTCCTGACTTTC CASGIGSSGANVLTF
TRBJ1-2 . TRBV7-9 . TGTGCCAGCAGCTTAGTGTCAGGGTACTATGGCTACACCTTC CASSLVSGYYGYTF
TRBJ2-3 . TRBV18 . TGTGCCAGCTCACCCTCACAGGGAGATACGCAGTATTTT CASSPSQGDTQYF
TRBJ2-5 . TRBV5-1 . TGCGCCAGCAGCTGGTGGGACACCCAAGAGACCCAGTACTTC CASSWWDTQETQYF
TRBJ2-7 TRBD1 TRBV27 . TGTGCCAGCAGTTTGGGGGCCGGACAGGGGGCGTACGAGCAGTACTTC CASSLGAGQGAYEQYF
TRBJ2-5 . TRBV2 . TGTGCCAGCAAGAGGTTAGCCAACCAAGAGACCCAGTACTTC CASKRLANQETQYF
TRBJ2-5 . TRBV5-6 . TGTGCCAGCAGCTTGGCGCTACAAGAGACCCAGTACTTC CASSLALQETQYF
TRBJ1-5 TRBD1 TRBV30 . TGTGCCTGGGGGGGACAGGGAGGCAATCAGCCCCAGCATTTT CAWGGQGGNQPQHF
TRBJ1-5 . TRBV6-1 . TGTGCCAGCAGTGATCAGGGGCTCGACAATCAGCCCCAGCATTTT CASSDQGLDNQPQHF
TRBJ2-5 . TRBV30 . TGTGCCTGGAGCCAGGGGGGAGAGACTCAGTACTTC CAWSQGGETQYF
TRBJ1-2 . TRBV11-3 . TGTGCCAGCAGCCCCCGGGACATTCATGGCTACACCTTC CASSPRDIHGYTF
TRBJ2-7 TRBD1 TRBV7-9 . TGTGCCAGCAGCTTAGCAGGGACAGGGGGCGACGAGCAGTACTTC CASSLAGTGGDEQYF
TRBJ2-7 TRBD1 TRBV4-1 . TGCGCCAGCAGCCTTGGACAGGGGCCCAACTACGAGCAGTACTTC CASSLGQGPNYEQYF
TRBJ2-2 . TRBV6-5 . TGTGCCTGCTCGGGGTGGACCGGGGAGCTGTTTTTT CACSGWTGELFF